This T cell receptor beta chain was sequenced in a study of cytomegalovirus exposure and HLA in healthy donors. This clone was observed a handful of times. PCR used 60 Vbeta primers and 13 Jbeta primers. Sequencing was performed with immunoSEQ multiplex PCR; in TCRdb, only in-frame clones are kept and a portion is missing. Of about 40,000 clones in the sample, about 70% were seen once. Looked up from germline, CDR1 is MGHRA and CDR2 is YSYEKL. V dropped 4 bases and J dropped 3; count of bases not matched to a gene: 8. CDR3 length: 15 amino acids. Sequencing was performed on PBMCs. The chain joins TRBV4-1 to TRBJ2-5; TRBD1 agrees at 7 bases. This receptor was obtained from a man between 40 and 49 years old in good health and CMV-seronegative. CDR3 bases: TGCGCCAGCAGCCTATCCGGGACAGCCGAAGAGACCCAGTACTTC. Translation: CASSLSGTAEETQYF.